This TCR beta chain originates from a study of T cells in localized non-small cell lung cancer. Points from the study as a whole: In adjacent lung, a median about 52 of the top 100 tumor clones were found. Tumor trailed uninvolved adjacent lung in T cell clonality, which peaked there.

TCRdb's copy holds only in-frame clones and misses some; the assay was immunoSEQ multiplex PCR. The profile shows about 1,700 clones, around 21% of them singletons. This CDR3 is built from 18 residues. Germline V gives CDR1 KGHSY, CDR2 FQNENV. Unmatched junction bases numbered 9, after V lost 3 bases and J lost 1 base. Worth noting for this clone: The target antigen is unknown.

The chain combines TRBV16 with TRBJ1-2, with 12 bases aligning to TRBD1. The material was normal lung tissue next to the tumor, obtained before any cancer treatment. The clonotype originates from a woman aged 40 to 75 with stage I lung adenocarcinoma. Here the CDR3 reads CASSHWGQGAQDNYGYTF. CDR3 nucleotide sequence: TGTGCCAGCAGCCACTGGGGACAGGGGGCGCAGGATAACTATGGCTACACCTTC.